The 3 T cell receptor beta chains given below trace back to one sample, sequenced in a study of radiotherapy plus CTLA-4 blockade in lung cancer. The table came from immunoSEQ multiplex PCR; TCRdb's copy has only in-frame clones and leaves some out. This table holds 40,000 to 55,000 clones, more than 70% found once. The sample consisted of peripheral blood, taken from a patient treated with radiotherapy plus ipilimumab. The receptors derive from a human donor with non-small cell lung cancer whose response to radiotherapy plus ipilimumab could not be evaluated.

The rearrangement joins TRBV30 to TRBJ2-5, with 11 nucleotides matching TRBD2. V lost 3 bases to trimming and J lost 7 bases; unmatched junction nucleotides: 7. CDR1 and CDR2 from the germline V gene are GTSNPN and SVGIG (reference sequence). CDR3 size: 14 residues. The CDR3 region is CAWSFSGGAVTQYF. The CDR3 nucleotides are TGTGCCTGGAGCTTTAGCGGGGGGGCCGTGACCCAGTACTTC.

The table lists this clone with a count of one. The chain is built from TRBV19 and TRBJ2-3, with D possibly matching TRBD2 (6 bases). The V gene lost 5 bases and the J gene lost 6 bases, with 15 bases spanning the gap. The V gene's germline CDR1 is LNHDA and CDR2 SQIVND (reference sequence). There are 14 residues in the CDR3. CDR3 nucleotides: TGTGCCAGTAGTGCGGGGACTGGCGCGGATACGCAGTATTTT. Translated: CASSAGTGADTQYF. Full variable domain (remainder filled in from reference TRBV19 and TRBJ2-3): DGGITQSPKYLFRKEGQNVTLSCEQNLNHDAMYWYRQDPGQGLRLIYYSQIVNDFQKGDIAEGYSVSREKKESFPLTVTSAQKNPTAFYLCASSAGTGADTQYFGPGTRLTVL.

This chain uses TRBV4-2 with TRBJ2-1, with 15 nucleotides matching TRBD2. The ends lost 3 bases at V and 9 bases at J; junction bases unmatched: 6. Germline V CDR1 and CDR2: LGHNA, YNFKEQ. The CDR3 spans 16 residues. The CDR3 DNA reads TGTGCCAGCAGCCAGGGACTAGCGGGAGGTCAGCGTGAGCAGTTCTTC. This gives the protein CASSQGLAGGQREQFF.